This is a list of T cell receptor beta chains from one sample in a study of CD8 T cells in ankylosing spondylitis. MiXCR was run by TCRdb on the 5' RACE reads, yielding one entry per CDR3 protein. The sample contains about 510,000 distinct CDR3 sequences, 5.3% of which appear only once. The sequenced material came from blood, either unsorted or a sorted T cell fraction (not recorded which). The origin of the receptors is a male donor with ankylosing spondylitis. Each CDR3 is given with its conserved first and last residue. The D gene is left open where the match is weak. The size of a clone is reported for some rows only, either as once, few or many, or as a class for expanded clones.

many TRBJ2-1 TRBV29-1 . CSVDTERYNEQFF TGCAGCGTTGACACCGAACGCTACAATGAGCAGTTCTTC
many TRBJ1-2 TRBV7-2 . CASSLSRDNYGYTF TGTGCCAGCAGCTTAAGTAGGGACAACTATGGCTACACCTTC
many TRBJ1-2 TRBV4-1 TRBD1 CASSQAPDRVSKGYTF TGCGCCAGCAGCCAAGCCCCGGACAGGGTTTCGAAGGGCTACACCTTC
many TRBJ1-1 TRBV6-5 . CASSYLVPRVAAEAFF TGTGCCAGCAGTTACCTCGTTCCCAGGGTGGCGGCTGAAGCTTTCTTT
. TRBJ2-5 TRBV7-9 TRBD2 CASSLGTSGTETQYF TGTGCCAGCAGCTTAGGGACTAGCGGGACAGAGACCCAGTACTTC
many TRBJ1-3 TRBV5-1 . CASTGNSGNTIYF TGCGCCAGCACAGGGAACTCTGGAAACACCATATATTTT
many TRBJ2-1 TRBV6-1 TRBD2 CASSALAGGVYFDEQFF TGTGCCAGCAGTGCATTGGCGGGGGGGGTGTACTTCGATGAGCAGTTCTTC
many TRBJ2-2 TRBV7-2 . CASSPRVGSTGELFF TGTGCCAGCAGCCCGAGGGTAGGGAGCACCGGGGAGCTGTTTTTT
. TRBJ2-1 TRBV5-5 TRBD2 CASRFWGGRAHEQFF TGTGCCAGCAGGTTCTGGGGCGGGAGGGCCCATGAGCAGTTCTTC
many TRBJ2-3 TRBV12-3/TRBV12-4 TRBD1 CASTRAGGSDTQYF TGTGCCAGCACCCGGGCAGGGGGATCCGATACGCAGTATTTT
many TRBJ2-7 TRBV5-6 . CASSFTGPTYEQYF TGTGCCAGCAGCTTCACAGGCCCAACCTACGAGCAGTACTTC
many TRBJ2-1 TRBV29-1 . CSVEGIYYNEQFF TGCAGCGTTGAGGGGATTTATTACAATGAGCAGTTCTTC
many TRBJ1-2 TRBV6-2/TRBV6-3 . CASSQPTDDGYTF TGTGCCAGCAGCCAACCGACCGACGATGGCTACACCTTC
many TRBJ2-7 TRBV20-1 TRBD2 CSASVQREDYEQYF TGCAGTGCTAGTGTCCAGCGGGAGGATTACGAGCAGTACTTC
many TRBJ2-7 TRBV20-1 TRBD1 CSARAIGYRGHEQYF TGCAGTGCTAGAGCCATCGGCTATAGGGGGCACGAGCAGTACTTC
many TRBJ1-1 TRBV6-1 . CASSPGLQTEAFF TGTGCCAGCAGTCCCGGACTTCAAACTGAAGCTTTCTTT
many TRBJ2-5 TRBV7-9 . CASSFPQETQYF TGTGCCAGCAGCTTCCCACAAGAGACCCAGTACTTC
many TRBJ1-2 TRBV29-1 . CSVEGGRHLYGYTF TGCAGCGTTGAAGGGGGAAGGCATCTCTATGGCTACACCTTC
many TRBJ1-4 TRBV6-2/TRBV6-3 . CASGQTNEKLFF TGTGCCAGCGGACAAACTAATGAAAAACTGTTTTTT
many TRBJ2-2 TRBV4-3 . CASSRGPNTGELFF TGCGCCAGCAGCCGGGGGCCGAACACCGGGGAGCTGTTTTTT
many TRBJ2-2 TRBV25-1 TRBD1 CASSNRGRDTGELFF TGTGCCAGCAGTAACAGGGGGCGCGACACCGGGGAGCTGTTTTTT
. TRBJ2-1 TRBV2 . CASSEWVAVNNEQFF TGTGCCAGCAGTGAGTGGGTAGCGGTTAACAATGAGCAGTTCTTC
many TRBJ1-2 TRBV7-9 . CASSPQLGRKDGYTF TGTGCCAGCAGCCCCCAGTTGGGACGGAAAGACGGCTACACCTTC
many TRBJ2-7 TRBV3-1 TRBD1 CASSQGIHRGNEQYF TGTGCCAGCAGCCAAGGGATCCACAGGGGGAACGAGCAGTACTTC
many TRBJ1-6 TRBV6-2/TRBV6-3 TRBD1 CASISTNRDRGFSPLHF TGTGCCAGCATCTCTACCAACCGGGACAGGGGTTTTTCACCCCTCCACTTT
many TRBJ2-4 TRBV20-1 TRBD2 CSAPGGRAGKNIQYF TGCAGTGCTCCTGGGGGGAGGGCAGGCAAAAACATTCAGTACTTC
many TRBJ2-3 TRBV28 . CASSDWGRGGTDTQYF TGTGCCAGCAGTGATTGGGGCAGGGGTGGCACAGATACGCAGTATTTT
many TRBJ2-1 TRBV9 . CASSVRAAPYNEQFF TGTGCCAGCAGCGTGAGAGCGGCTCCCTACAATGAGCAGTTCTTC
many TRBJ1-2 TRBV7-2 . CASSLTGISYGYTF TGTGCCAGCAGCTTAACCGGGATTTCCTATGGCTACACCTTC
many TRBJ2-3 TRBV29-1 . CSVRVVSTDTQYF TGCAGCGTTCGAGTGGTTAGCACAGATACGCAGTATTTT
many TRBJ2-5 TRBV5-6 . CASSPDWSETQYF TGTGCCAGCAGCCCGGACTGGTCAGAGACCCAGTACTTC
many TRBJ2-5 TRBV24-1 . CATSDHRNDQETQYF TGTGCCACCAGTGATCACAGGAATGACCAAGAGACCCAGTACTTC
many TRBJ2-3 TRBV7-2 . CASSRGGQATDTQYF TGTGCCAGCAGCCGAGGGGGGCAGGCCACAGATACGCAGTATTTT
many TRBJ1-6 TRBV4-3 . CASRKTLTRDNSPLHF TGCGCCAGCAGAAAGACGTTAACACGGGATAATTCACCCCTCCACTTT
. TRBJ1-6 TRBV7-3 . CASSLDANSYNSPLHF TGTGCCAGCAGCTTAGACGCAAACTCCTATAACTCACCCCTCCACTTT
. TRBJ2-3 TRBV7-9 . CASSLWGPLTTDTQYF TGTGCCAGCAGCTTATGGGGGCCGCTCACCACAGATACGCAGTATTTT
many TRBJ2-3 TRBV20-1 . CSAEDRPKGPDTQYF TGCAGTGCTGAAGACAGGCCCAAAGGGCCCGATACGCAGTATTTT
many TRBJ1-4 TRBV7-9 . CASSLGRVFNEKLFF TGTGCCAGCAGCTTAGGTCGAGTTTTTAATGAAAAACTGTTTTTT
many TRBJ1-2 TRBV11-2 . CASSRLARSPGHYYGYTF TGTGCCAGCAGCCGCCTGGCCCGTTCTCCGGGACACTATTATGGCTACACCTTC
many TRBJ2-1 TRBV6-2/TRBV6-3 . CASSYSSSWSYNEQFF TGTGCCAGCAGTTACTCGAGTAGCTGGTCCTACAATGAGCAGTTCTTC
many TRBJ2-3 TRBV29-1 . CSVVGQRDYTDTQYF TGCAGCGTTGTGGGGCAACGAGACTACACAGATACGCAGTATTTT
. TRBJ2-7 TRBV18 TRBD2 CASSPPLAVDEQYF TGTGCCAGCTCACCACCACTAGCGGTCGACGAGCAGTACTTC
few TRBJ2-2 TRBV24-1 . CATSDSIAGELFF TGTGCCACCAGTGATTCAATCGCCGGGGAGCTGTTTTTT
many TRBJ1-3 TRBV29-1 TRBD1 CSVAGTGEGTIYF TGCAGCGTTGCGGGGACAGGCGAGGGGACCATATATTTT
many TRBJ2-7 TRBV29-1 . CSVEINQGISYEQYF TGCAGCGTTGAAATAAATCAGGGAATATCCTACGAGCAGTACTTC
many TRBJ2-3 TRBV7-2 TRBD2 CASSSKLAGGGTDTQYF TGTGCCAGCAGCTCAAAACTAGCGGGGGGGGGCACAGATACGCAGTATTTT
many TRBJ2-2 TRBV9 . CASSRHPNTGELFF TGTGCCAGCAGCCGCCACCCGAACACCGGGGAGCTGTTTTTT
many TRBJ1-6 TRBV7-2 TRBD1 CASSLVTGDSPLHF TGTGCCAGCAGCTTAGTCACAGGGGACTCACCCCTCCACTTT
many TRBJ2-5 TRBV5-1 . CASSIQDQETQYF TGCGCCAGCAGCATACAGGACCAAGAGACCCAGTACTTC
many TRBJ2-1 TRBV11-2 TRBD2 CASSLQPWTSGSAGEQFF TGTGCCAGCAGCCTCCAACCGTGGACTAGCGGGAGTGCGGGTGAGCAGTTCTTC
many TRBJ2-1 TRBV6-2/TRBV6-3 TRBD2 CASSSLLAGGPPGSYNEQFF TGTGCCAGCAGCTCCCTACTAGCGGGGGGCCCTCCGGGCTCCTACAATGAGCAGTTCTTC
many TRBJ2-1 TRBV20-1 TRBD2 CSARWRAGDLYNEQFF TGCAGTGCTAGATGGCGAGCGGGAGACCTATACAATGAGCAGTTCTTC
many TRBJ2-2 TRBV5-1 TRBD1 CASSGVFGTEVPGELFF TGCGCCAGCAGTGGGGTATTCGGGACAGAGGTTCCCGGGGAGCTGTTTTTT
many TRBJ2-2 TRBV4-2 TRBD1 CASSQELGQGNTGELFF TGTGCCAGCAGCCAAGAACTGGGACAGGGGAACACCGGGGAGCTGTTTTTT
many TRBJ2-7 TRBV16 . CASSQGHTGYEQYF TGTGCCAGCAGCCAGGGACACACCGGCTACGAGCAGTACTTC
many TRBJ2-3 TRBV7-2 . CASSLGRTDTQYF TGCGCCAGCAGCCTTGGCCGGACAGATACGCAGTATTTT
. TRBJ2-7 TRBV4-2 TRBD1 CASSQEYRQGAHEQYF TGTGCCAGCAGCCAAGAATATAGGCAGGGGGCACATGAGCAGTACTTC
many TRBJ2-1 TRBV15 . CATSIQGYNEQFF TGTGCCACCAGCATCCAGGGCTACAATGAGCAGTTCTTC
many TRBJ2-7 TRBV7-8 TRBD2 CASSLGTSGIEQYF TGTGCCAGCAGCTTAGGGACTAGCGGGATCGAGCAGTACTTC
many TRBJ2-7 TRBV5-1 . CASSLDLKGGYEQYF TGCGCCAGCAGCTTGGATTTGAAGGGGGGCTACGAGCAGTACTTC